Sequencing of this T cell receptor (beta chain) was carried out in a study of memory CD4+ T cells and cytomegalovirus serostatus. The sort gate was single viable CD3+CD4+CD8-CD45RO+ cells for memory CD4+ T cells. Germline loops: CDR1 MGHDK, CDR2 SYGVNS. This CDR3 region has 13 residues. The V end was cut by 8 bases, the J end by 8 bases, with 18 bases between. TCRdb's copy holds only in-frame clones and misses some; the assay was immunoSEQ multiplex PCR. The sample has about 64,000 clones, roughly three quarters seen once. The sample consisted of memory CD4+ T cells from blood. The chain recombines TRBV25-1 with TRBJ1-2; no definite D call. The source is an adult in good health and CMV-seronegative. The CDR3, as DNA: TGTGCCAGCCGAGAGCAGTTGGGTCTCGGCTACACCTTC. Protein product: CASREQLGLGYTF.